Only one count was recorded for the clone carrying this T cell receptor (beta chain). The germline gives CDR1 SGHKS, CDR2 YYEKEE (reference sequence). The CDR3 runs 17 residues. The junction had 7 bases not matched to a gene; V was cut back by 4 bases and J by 2 bases. The data stem from a study of blood T cell repertoires in COVID-19. Overall study context: Samples of COVID-19 (acute and convalescent) were obtained from the United States, Italy and Spain. Sources were T cells, B-cell-depleted T cells, or PBMCs; the material itself was cDNA or gDNA.

In the study's own analysis: Nucleated cell counts were estimated from reference gene primer amplification. Produced via immunoSEQ multiplex PCR; TCRdb's table is partial and in-frame only. V and J calls and clone size follow that table, whereas D and trimming were derived from the DNA. The sample comprises about 200,000 clones, more than 65% of which are singletons, and about 13% rests with the top ten. Sequences were obtained from peripheral blood. The chain links TRBV5-5 to TRBJ2-6; 9 bases are a match to TRBD1. This TCR was recovered from a human donor in a cohort sampled during active COVID-19. The CDR3 region is CASSPEGTGTGANVLTF. CDR3 bases: TGTGCCAGCAGCCCAGAGGGGACAGGGACTGGGGCCAACGTCCTGACTTTC. The full variable domain, with the rest looked up from reference TRBV5-5 and TRBJ2-6, is DAGVTQSPTHLIKTRGQQVTLRCSPISGHKSVSWYQQVLGQGPQFIFQYYEKEERGRGNFPDRFSARQFPNYSSELNVNALLLGDSALYLCASSPEGTGTGANVLTFGAGSRLTVL.